This TCR beta chain was sequenced for a study of response to subunit inactivated influenza vaccine. This clonotype was observed a handful of times. TCRdb re-derived calls from the RT-PCR reads in MiXCR, one entry per CDR3 protein. The sample contains 500,000 or so distinct CDR3 sequences, more than 15% of which appear only once. V was trimmed by 2 bases and J by 0 bases, leaving 11 bases between them. Germline CDR1 reads MNHEY; CDR2 reads SVGAGI. This CDR3 is built from 16 residues. The J gene is TRBJ1-5, the V gene TRBV6-5, with TRBD1 as a possible D gene (6 bases). The sequence was collected from a man between 45 and 75 years old who received an inactivated influenza vaccine. This material consisted of CD4+ T cells sorted from PBMCs, taken less than 30 months after vaccination. CDR3 amino acids: CASSYLAGDSNQPQHF. The CDR3 DNA reads as TGTGCCAGCAGTTACCTGGCAGGGGATAGCAATCAGCCCCAGCATTTT.